The T cell receptor (beta chain) described here comes from a study of blood T cells in healthy people across ages. Study-wide results and limits: Lack of knowledge of donor CMV status possibly confounded expanded clonotype changes. Age brought a roughly linear fall in TCR beta diversity measured per million T cells.

PCR was performed a second time for 7 to 11 cycles using a sample-barcoded 5' primer and a J-beta primer mix. Each cDNA was tagged by a template-switch adaptor containing 12 random nucleotides. Using its own MiXCR run on the 5' RACE reads, TCRdb lists one record per CDR3 protein. The sample has over 700,000 distinct CDR3 sequences, about 48% seen once. The junction had 17 bases not matched to a gene; V was cut back by 6 bases and J by 14 bases. CDR1 is SGHTA and CDR2 is FQGNSA in the germline V gene. This CDR3 contains 15 residues. The sample holds many counts of this clonotype. Its specificity is unknown.

Sequencing was carried out using blood. This clonotype was sampled from a man older than 75 in good health. The chain has TRBV7-2 and TRBJ2-3; 10 nucleotides align to TRBD2. The CDR3 DNA follows: TGTGCCAGCAGTTTGAGACTAGCGGGCCACAGATACGCGTATTTT. Protein product: CASSLRLAGHRYAYF.